These 14 T cell receptor beta chains share one sample of origin, sequenced in a study of T cell repertoires in cytomegalovirus infection (dated by TCRdb to between 2018 and 2021). No cognate antigen is known for these TCRs. Sequenced using an Illumina HiSeq 1500. TCRdb took the public reads, trimmed them with fastp at Q25, ran MiXCR for clone calling and kept in-frame beta chains. Rows with one shared CDR3 protein collapse into an entry with the most common genes and DNA. The sample table holds about 71,000 distinct CDR3 sequences, of which 20% to 25% were seen once. Of the sample, roughly 62% falls within the top ten clones. Per the publication, the treatment or condition label means: in vitro stimulation with specific CMV peptide epitopes to enrich CMV-specific T cells. Sequenced material: CD8+ T cells from cultured PBMCs, taken from culture after CMV antigen stimulation. The receptor source for this set is a human donor in good health (CMV status not recorded). Some clones in this sample may be carry-over from other donors' samples.

This clonotype was counted between two and nine times. The V gene is TRBV11-2, the J gene TRBJ1-2; D is unclear. With 5 bases removed from V and 2 bases from J, the gap between germline ends came to 15 bases. Germline V gives CDR1 SGHAT, CDR2 FQNNGV. The CDR3 sequence is 15 residues long. This CDR3 reads CASSQLDGFNYGYTF. CDR3 sequence (DNA): TGTGCCAGCAGCCAACTGGACGGATTCAACTATGGCTACACCTTC.

The CDR3 DNA is TGTGCCAGCAGTGGAGGAAATCAGCCCCAGCATTTT. The encoded protein is CASSGGNQPQHF. The genes are TRBV2 and TRBJ1-5; D unresolved. From germline, CDR1 is SNHLY and CDR2 FYNNEI. Trimming took off 4 bases at V and 4 bases at J, with 5 bases between the two ends. This CDR3 region has 12 residues. Based on the CDR3 plus reference TRBV2 and TRBJ1-5, the full variable domain is EPEVTQTPSHQVTQMGQEVILRCVPISNHLYFYWYRQILGQKVEFLVSFYNNEISEKSEIFDDQFSVERPDGSNFTLKIRSTKLEDSAMYFCASSGGNQPQHFGDGTRLSIL.

This clonotype was seen at least ten times. The CDR3 here is CASSRTGQGNYGYTF. The CDR3 DNA reads as TGTGCCAGCAGCCGAACAGGGCAGGGAAACTATGGCTACACCTTC. The V call is TRBV7-9, the J call TRBJ1-2; TRBD1 might be the D (6 bases). V was pared by 5 bases and J by 2 bases, with 15 bases between. This CDR3 contains 15 residues. Germline V gene data show CDR1 as SEHNR and CDR2 as FQNEAQ (reference sequence).

A few counts support this clonotype. The V call is TRBV11-2, the J call TRBJ2-5; D remains unclear. The germline V gene has CDR1 SGHAT and CDR2 FQNNGV. This CDR3 has 15 amino acids. V lost 2 bases to trimming and J lost 0 bases, with 10 bases between them. CDR3 region: CASSLTPNNQETQYF. DNA for the CDR3: TGTGCCAGCAGCTTAACGCCCAATAACCAAGAGACCCAGTACTTC.

The rearrangement links TRBV4-1 to TRBJ2-4, with D unclear. The germline V and J ends were trimmed by 0 bases and 0 bases, with 21 bases remaining between them. Germline loops: CDR1 MGHRA, CDR2 YSYEKL. CDR3 size: 20 residues. CDR3 nucleotide sequence: TGCGCCAGCAGCCAAGAGAGAAACAGAGAAACCTTATTAGCCAAAAACATTCAGTACTTC. Its translation: CASSQERNRETLLAKNIQYF.

This clonotype was detected only once. V usage is TRBV11-2 and J usage is TRBJ2-1; D uncertain. This CDR3 contains 13 residues. Per germline, CDR1 SGHAT and CDR2 FQNNGV. The V end was cut by 1 base, the J end by 6 bases, with 7 bases between. CDR3 DNA: TGTGCCAGCAGCTTAGTCGGGTTCAATGAGCAGTTCTTC. Amino acid sequence: CASSLVGFNEQFF.

This clonotype was seen more than once but under ten times. This chain joins TRBV7-9 and TRBJ1-1, with D unresolved. This CDR3 region has 15 residues. V was shortened by 3 bases and J by 1 base, with 12 bases between the two germline ends. Germline-derived CDR1 and CDR2 are SEHNR and FQNEAQ (reference sequence). CDR3: CASSFQIGANTEAFF. CDR3 coding DNA: TGTGCCAGCAGCTTTCAGATAGGAGCGAACACTGAAGCTTTCTTT.

The chain couples TRBV6-2 or TRBV6-3 to TRBJ2-7; D could derive from TRBD1 or TRBD2 (5 bases each). Germline V lookup: CDR1 MNHEY, CDR2 SVGEGT. Deletions cut 7 bases from V and 0 bases from J, with 19 bases between. This CDR3 spans 16 amino acids. CDR3 sequence reads: CASNPSPRDRSYEQYF. The DNA for the CDR3 is TGTGCCAGCAACCCAAGCCCTCGGGACCGCTCCTACGAGCAGTACTTC.

CDR3 protein: CASSYPYGYTF. Written as DNA, the CDR3 is TGTGCCAGTAGCTACCCCTATGGCTACACCTTC. The genes are TRBV19 and TRBJ1-2; D not certain. Germline V lookup: CDR1 LNHDA, CDR2 SQIVND (reference sequence). V was pared by 6 bases and J by 4 bases, with 6 bases between. This CDR3 comprises 11 residues.

The chain employs TRBV7-2 and TRBJ2-7; D remains unclear. The CDR3 is 13 residues long. Germline CDR1 and CDR2: SGHTA and FQGNSA. Deletions cut 4 bases from V and 3 bases from J, with 10 bases between. For the CDR3, the DNA is TGTGCCAGCAGCTCCCGGGTCCTCTACGAGCAGTACTTC. It encodes CASSSRVLYEQYF.

This chain connects TRBV19 to TRBJ1-2, with 8 bases lining up with TRBD1. V lost 3 bases to trimming and J lost 5 bases; unmatched junction nucleotides: 8. Germline assignment: CDR1 LNHDA and CDR2 SQIVND (reference sequence). CDR3 length equals 15 residues. CDR3 protein: CASSMYDRGVYGYTF. The CDR3 bases are TGTGCCAGTAGTATGTATGACAGGGGAGTATATGGCTACACCTTC.

The chain carries TRBV6-5 and TRBJ2-7; 9 bases align to TRBD1. Germline lookup yields CDR1 MNHEY and CDR2 SVGAGI. The V and J ends lost 6 bases and 3 bases, in that order; junction bases with no gene match: 6. The CDR3 consists of 14 residues. CDR3 DNA: TGTGCCAGCAGCCGGGACAGGGCTGTCTACGAGCAGTACTTC. Encoded protein: CASSRDRAVYEQYF.

V usage is TRBV20-1 and J usage is TRBJ2-5; a possible D gene is TRBD1 (5 bases). CDR1 is DFQATT, CDR2 SNEGSKA, per germline (reference sequence). With 3 bases removed from V and 2 bases from J, the gap between germline ends came to 13 bases. This CDR3 is built from 14 residues. The CDR3, as DNA: TGCAGTGCTAGCCAGACAGTAGATCAAGAGACCCAGTACTTC. It translates to CSASQTVDQETQYF.

This chain links TRBV7-8 with TRBJ2-1; D not certain. V shed 5 bases and J shed 0 bases, with 14 bases lying between them. The CDR3 loop spans 16 amino acids. Germline V lookup: CDR1 SGHVS, CDR2 FQNEAQ. The DNA for the CDR3 is TGTGCCAGCAGCCTCGAAGTCTTCAGCTCCTACAATGAGCAGTTCTTC. This sequence encodes CASSLEVFSSYNEQFF.